A selection of T cell receptor beta chains follows, all from one sample in a study of CD8+CD57+ T cells in acquired aplastic anemia. TCRdb re-called the reads with MiXCR, one entry per CDR3 protein. Of approximately 300,000 distinct CDR3 sequences listed, about 50% are singletons. Sequenced sample: sorted CD4+, CD8+, or CD8+CD57+ T cells (not recorded which) from PBMCs. The receptors derive from a human donor with aplastic anemia. CDR3s include the opening cysteine and the closing phenylalanine or tryptophan. Each record gives: J gene, clone size, V gene, D gene, CDR3 protein, CDR3 DNA. D genes are given only for firm matches. Clone size appears in some rows only: once, few, many, or a class for an expanded clone.

j_call: TRBJ2-7; clone_size: -; v_call: TRBV7-8; d_call: TRBD1; cdr3_aa: CASSLGLQGVYGEQYF; cdr3_nt: TGTGCCAGCAGCTTAGGGTTACAGGGGGTTTATGGCGAGCAGTACTTC
j_call: TRBJ1-2; clone_size: -; v_call: TRBV29-1; d_call: TRBD1; cdr3_aa: CSVEDIGQGSYGYTF; cdr3_nt: TGCAGCGTTGAAGATATAGGACAGGGCAGCTATGGCTACACCTTC
j_call: TRBJ1-5; clone_size: -; v_call: TRBV7-9; d_call: TRBD1; cdr3_aa: CASSPTEWTGGRPQHF; cdr3_nt: TGTGCCAGCAGCCCAACGGAATGGACAGGGGGCAGGCCCCAGCATTTT
j_call: TRBJ2-1; clone_size: -; v_call: TRBV29-1; d_call: TRBD2; cdr3_aa: CSVVAGAGNEQFF; cdr3_nt: TGCAGCGTGGTAGCGGGAGCGGGAAATGAGCAGTTCTTC
j_call: TRBJ1-1; clone_size: -; v_call: TRBV7-2; d_call: -; cdr3_aa: CASSSQIYTEAFF; cdr3_nt: TGTGCCAGCAGCTCACAGATCTACACTGAAGCTTTCTTT
j_call: TRBJ2-7; clone_size: many; v_call: TRBV6-5; d_call: -; cdr3_aa: CASSPAGRRYEQYF; cdr3_nt: TGTGCCAGCAGCCCGGCCGGGCGCCGATACGAGCAGTACTTC
j_call: TRBJ1-1; clone_size: few; v_call: TRBV9; d_call: -; cdr3_aa: CASSVRGEAEAFF; cdr3_nt: TGTGCCAGCAGCGTACGGGGGGAGGCTGAAGCTTTCTTT
j_call: TRBJ1-5; clone_size: -; v_call: TRBV19; d_call: -; cdr3_aa: CASSIAPAHQPQHF; cdr3_nt: TGTGCCAGTAGTATAGCGCCAGCCCATCAGCCCCAGCATTTT
j_call: TRBJ2-7; clone_size: -; v_call: TRBV5-1; d_call: -; cdr3_aa: CASSSGSRAYEQYF; cdr3_nt: TGCGCCAGCAGCTCCGGGAGCAGGGCCTACGAGCAGTACTTC
j_call: TRBJ2-7; clone_size: -; v_call: TRBV29-1; d_call: -; cdr3_aa: CSVASGAYEQYF; cdr3_nt: TGCAGCGTTGCATCGGGGGCCTACGAGCAGTACTTC
j_call: TRBJ1-4; clone_size: -; v_call: TRBV20-1; d_call: -; cdr3_aa: CSAREGRGPGEKLFF; cdr3_nt: TGCAGTGCTAGGGAGGGTCGGGGGCCGGGTGAAAAACTGTTTTTT
j_call: TRBJ1-2; clone_size: -; v_call: TRBV12-3/TRBV12-4; d_call: -; cdr3_aa: CASRDDGRSSSNYGYTF; cdr3_nt: TGTGCCAGCAGGGACGACGGGAGGAGTAGCTCTAACTATGGCTACACCTTC
j_call: TRBJ2-7; clone_size: -; v_call: TRBV24-1; d_call: -; cdr3_aa: CATSRHTRRGDEQYF; cdr3_nt: TGTGCCACCAGTCGCCACACGCGCAGGGGGGACGAGCAGTACTTC
j_call: TRBJ2-1; clone_size: many; v_call: TRBV10-3; d_call: TRBD1; cdr3_aa: CAISGGQGAFNEQFF; cdr3_nt: TGTGCCATCAGTGGAGGGCAGGGGGCCTTCAATGAGCAGTTCTTC
j_call: TRBJ2-5; clone_size: many; v_call: TRBV5-1; d_call: -; cdr3_aa: CASGQGSRSKETQYF; cdr3_nt: TGCGCCAGCGGCCAGGGGAGTAGATCCAAAGAGACCCAGTACTTC
j_call: TRBJ2-6; clone_size: -; v_call: TRBV7-3; d_call: -; cdr3_aa: CASSLNAAAGANVLTF; cdr3_nt: TGTGCCAGCAGCTTAAATGCGGCGGCGGGGGCCAACGTCCTGACTTTC
j_call: TRBJ1-5; clone_size: -; v_call: TRBV7-9; d_call: -; cdr3_aa: CASSLKDQPQHF; cdr3_nt: TGTGCCAGCAGCTTGAAAGATCAGCCCCAGCATTTT
j_call: TRBJ2-7; clone_size: -; v_call: TRBV15; d_call: -; cdr3_aa: CATSRDRRVGAQYF; cdr3_nt: TGTGCCACCAGCAGAGATCGGCGGGTAGGTGCGCAGTACTTC
j_call: TRBJ2-7; clone_size: many; v_call: TRBV18; d_call: -; cdr3_aa: CASSPPSGRTEQYF; cdr3_nt: TGTGCCAGCTCACCACCCTCGGGACGTACCGAGCAGTACTTC
j_call: TRBJ2-1; clone_size: once; v_call: TRBV7-3; d_call: -; cdr3_aa: CASTPDRSYNEQFF; cdr3_nt: TGTGCCAGCACCCCAGACAGGTCCTACAATGAGCAGTTCTTC
j_call: TRBJ2-7; clone_size: -; v_call: TRBV20-1; d_call: TRBD2; cdr3_aa: CSARTASGIYEQYF; cdr3_nt: TGCAGTGCTAGGACGGCTAGCGGGATTTACGAGCAGTACTTC
j_call: TRBJ2-2; clone_size: many; v_call: TRBV12-3/TRBV12-4; d_call: -; cdr3_aa: CASRRQGLYTGELFF; cdr3_nt: TGTGCCAGCAGACGACAGGGACTCTACACCGGGGAGCTGTTTTTT
j_call: TRBJ2-2; clone_size: few; v_call: TRBV3-1; d_call: -; cdr3_aa: CASSQGGGTTGELFF; cdr3_nt: TGTGCCAGCAGCCAAGGGGGGGGGACAACCGGGGAGCTGTTTTTT
j_call: TRBJ1-2; clone_size: -; v_call: TRBV5-1; d_call: -; cdr3_aa: CASSLAVGSRDGYTF; cdr3_nt: TGCGCCAGCAGCTTGGCCGTGGGGTCGCGGGATGGCTACACCTTC
j_call: TRBJ2-7; clone_size: few; v_call: TRBV2; d_call: -; cdr3_aa: CASSLGVSYEQYF; cdr3_nt: TGTGCCAGCAGTTTAGGCGTCTCCTACGAGCAGTACTTC
j_call: TRBJ2-3; clone_size: -; v_call: TRBV25-1; d_call: TRBD1; cdr3_aa: CASSGTGVDTQYF; cdr3_nt: TGTGCCAGCAGTGGGACAGGGGTGGATACGCAGTATTTT
j_call: TRBJ2-1; clone_size: many; v_call: TRBV7-2; d_call: TRBD2; cdr3_aa: CASTIGLAGSEQFF; cdr3_nt: TGTGCCAGCACCATCGGACTAGCGGGATCTGAGCAGTTCTTC
j_call: TRBJ1-5; clone_size: -; v_call: TRBV19; d_call: -; cdr3_aa: CASSMANQPQHF; cdr3_nt: TGTGCCAGTAGTATGGCCAATCAGCCCCAGCATTTT
j_call: TRBJ1-1; clone_size: -; v_call: TRBV10-1; d_call: -; cdr3_aa: CASSPYRVSTEAFF; cdr3_nt: TGCGCCAGCAGTCCTTACAGGGTTAGCACTGAAGCTTTCTTT
j_call: TRBJ2-7; clone_size: -; v_call: TRBV9; d_call: TRBD1; cdr3_aa: CASSYSPGQPTYEQYF; cdr3_nt: TGTGCCAGCAGTTACTCCCCGGGACAGCCGACCTACGAGCAGTACTTC
j_call: TRBJ2-1; clone_size: -; v_call: TRBV7-3; d_call: TRBD1; cdr3_aa: CASSFQTGCSNEQFF; cdr3_nt: TGTGCCAGCAGCTTCCAGACAGGGTGTTCGAATGAGCAGTTCTTC
j_call: TRBJ2-5; clone_size: once; v_call: TRBV7-9; d_call: -; cdr3_aa: CASSKRNQETQYF; cdr3_nt: TGTGCCAGCAGCAAGCGCAACCAAGAGACCCAGTACTTC